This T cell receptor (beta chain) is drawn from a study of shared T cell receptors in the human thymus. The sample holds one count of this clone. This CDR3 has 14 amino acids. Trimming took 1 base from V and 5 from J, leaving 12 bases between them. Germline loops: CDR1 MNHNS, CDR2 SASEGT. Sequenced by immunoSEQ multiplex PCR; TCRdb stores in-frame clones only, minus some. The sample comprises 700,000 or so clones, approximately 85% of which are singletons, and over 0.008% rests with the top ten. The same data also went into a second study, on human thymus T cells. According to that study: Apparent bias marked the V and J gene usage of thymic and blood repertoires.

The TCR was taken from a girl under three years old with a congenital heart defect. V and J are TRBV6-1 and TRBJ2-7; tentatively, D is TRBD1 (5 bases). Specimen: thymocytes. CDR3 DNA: TGTGCCAGCAGTGAAGATAAGGGGTACCACGAGCAGTACTTC. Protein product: CASSEDKGYHEQYF.